This TCR beta chain was profiled in a study of yellow fever vaccine responses in identical twins. Study-level points and caveats: Twins showed a vaccine T cell response that reportedly seemed partly convergent, partly personalized.

As concerns this clonotype: Its antigen is not identified.

The germline CDR1 and CDR2 sequences are ENHRY and SYGVKD. Trimming took 7 bases from V and 1 from J, leaving 19 bases between them. The CDR3 extends over 16 amino acids. TCRdb fed the RT-PCR reads into MiXCR, producing one record per CDR3 protein. The sample consists of 6,000 or so distinct CDR3 sequences, roughly 77% of them appearing once. Sequenced here: T cells from blood (PBMCs), unsorted or a sorted subset (not recorded which), sampled before or after yellow fever vaccination (not recorded which). This clonotype was sampled from a young woman who received the yellow fever vaccine. This chain links TRBV10-3 with TRBJ1-1, with D perhaps TRBD1 (6 bases). The CDR3 loop reads CAINEGTPTENTEAFF. The CDR3 nucleotides are TGTGCCATCAACGAGGGGACACCCACGGAGAACACTGAAGCTTTCTTT.